The 26 T cell receptor beta chains below all came from one sample that was sequenced in a study of T cells after yellow fever vaccination. TCRdb fed the 5' RACE reads into MiXCR, producing one record per CDR3 protein. The sample lists about 400,000 distinct CDR3 sequences, roughly 6.1% seen once, with 14% to 15% in the top ten. Here the sequenced sample was PBMCs, taken 5 days after the yellow fever booster vaccination. Receptor source: a man aged 30 to 39 who received the YFV17D yellow fever vaccine.

This clonotype has ten or more counts. The rearrangement joins TRBV29-1 to TRBJ2-3; D is possibly TRBD1 (5 bases). This CDR3 spans 13 amino acids. Trimming pared 7 bases from V and 4 bases from J, leaving 15 bases between. The V gene's germline CDR1 is SQVTM and CDR2 ANQGSEA. As DNA, the CDR3 is TGCAGCGGGCTCTTGGGGCCCGCAGATACGCAGTATTTT. This gives the protein CSGLLGPADTQYF.

Points on this clonotype: The junction departs from the called germline gene at one end, perhaps through a read error. The chain couples TRBV20-1 to TRBJ2-1; 10 bases fit TRBD2. The germline V gene encodes CDR1 DFQATT and CDR2 SNEGSKA (reference sequence). CDR3 length equals 16 residues. The CDR3 spells CCARPPSGSTLDEQFF. The CDR3 bases are TGCTGTGCTAGACCACCTAGCGGGAGCACCTTAGATGAGCAGTTCTTC.

The V and J genes are TRBV28 and TRBJ2-3; a possible D gene is TRBD2 (5 bases). The CDR3 sequence is 15 residues long. The V end was cut by 1 base, the J end by 1 base, with 9 bases between. Germline CDR1 is MDHEN and CDR2 is SYDVKM. The chain's CDR3 is CASSLYRGGTDTQYF. Here the CDR3 DNA reads TGTGCCAGCAGTTTATATCGGGGAGGCACAGATACGCAGTATTTT. The full variable domain, rest sourced from reference TRBV28 and TRBJ2-3, is DVKVTQSSRYLVKRTGEKVFLECVQDMDHENMFWYRQDPGLGLRLIYFSYDVKMKEKGDIPEGYSVSREKKERFSLILESASTNQTSMYLCASSLYRGGTDTQYFGPGTRLTVL.

At least ten counts were recorded for this clonotype. V gene TRBV5-1 combines with J gene TRBJ2-3; no clear D. CDR1 and CDR2 from the germline V gene are SGHRS and YFSETQ. The ends were cut back, 0 bases at V and 1 base at J, with 9 bases in the middle. This CDR3 comprises 15 residues. The CDR3 is CASSLEGTGTDTQYF. CDR3 coding DNA: TGCGCCAGCAGCTTGGAAGGAACAGGCACAGATACGCAGTATTTT.

The chain uses TRBV10-3 and TRBJ2-1; D unresolved. The CDR3 is 14 residues long. The ends were cut back, 5 bases at V and 5 bases at J, with 13 bases in the middle. Germline-derived CDR1 and CDR2 are ENHRY and SYGVKD. CDR3 loop: CAISNRVPDNEQFF. The CDR3 region has the DNA TGTGCCATCAGTAATAGAGTTCCAGACAATGAGCAGTTCTTC.

This clonotype was counted ten times or more. V is TRBV12-3 or TRBV12-4 and J is TRBJ2-1; TRBD1 agrees at 8 bases. The J segment lost 11 bases and the V segment lost 6 bases, leaving 9 bases of the junction unmatched. The CDR3 spans 13 residues. CDR3 sequence: CASRKHRTGKQFF. The DNA for the CDR3 is TGTGCCAGCAGAAAACACAGGACAGGGAAGCAGTTCTTC.

This clonotype has only a few counts. The chain joins TRBV12-3 or TRBV12-4 to TRBJ1-5; D gene ambiguous. Deletions cut 3 bases from V and 0 bases from J, with 12 bases between. The CDR3 is 16 amino acids. In DNA form, the CDR3 reads TGTGCCAGCAGTTTTTTCGTCGGCAGTAGCAATCAGCCCCAGCATTTT. The encoded protein is CASSFFVGSSNQPQHF.

This clonotype was seen a few times. The chain combines TRBV29-1 with TRBJ2-1, with D perhaps TRBD2 (5 bases). With 7 bases removed from V and 4 bases from J, the gap between germline ends came to 11 bases. Looked up from germline, CDR1 is SQVTM and CDR2 is ANQGSEA. The CDR3 has 12 amino acids. DNA of the CDR3: TGCAGCGCGTACCGGGATTACAATGAGCAGTTCTTC. Translated: CSAYRDYNEQFF.

With respect to this clonotype: A much larger clone lies a single base off, so this may be a read error. The J gene is TRBJ2-4, the V gene TRBV20-1; D gene uncertain. Per germline, CDR1 DFQATT and CDR2 SNEGSKA (reference sequence). The length of the CDR3 is 16 residues. CDR3 coding DNA: TGCTGTGCTAGAGCCTCCCTGGAGACCAGCAGAAACATTCAGTACTTC. As protein: CCARASLETSRNIQYF.

This clonotype was seen repeatedly, ten times or more. This chain uses TRBV9 with TRBJ2-1; 7 positions match TRBD2. The CDR3 is 15 residues long. Germline assignment: CDR1 SGDLS and CDR2 YYNGEE. With V trimmed by 4 bases and J by 0 bases, 4 bases remained unmatched. The DNA for the CDR3 is TGTGCCAGCAGCCAAGGCGGGAGCTCCTACAATGAGCAGTTCTTC. Protein sequence: CASSQGGSSYNEQFF. Variable domain in full (rest from reference TRBV9 and TRBJ2-1): DSGVTQTPKHLITATGQRVTLRCSPRSGDLSVYWYQQSLDQGLQFLIQYYNGEERAKGNILERFSAQQFPDLHSELNLSSLELGDSALYFCASSQGGSSYNEQFFGPGTRLTVL.

This clonotype turned up a few times. This rearrangement joins TRBV20-1 to TRBJ1-2; D is unclear. Trimming removed 0 bases from V and 5 bases from J, with 10 bases in between. The CDR3 extends over 13 amino acids. From germline, CDR1 is DFQATT and CDR2 SNEGSKA (reference sequence). The CDR3 DNA follows: TGCAGTGCTAGAGATGCGCAGAAGTATGGCTACACCTTC. Protein sequence: CSARDAQKYGYTF.

The chain is built from TRBV7-9 and TRBJ1-5; D possibly corresponds to TRBD1 (5 bases). The germline V gene encodes CDR1 SEHNR and CDR2 FQNEAQ (reference sequence). This CDR3 is built from 14 residues. The ends were cut back, 3 bases at V and 7 bases at J, with 13 bases in the middle. The CDR3: CASSLGGRTQPQHF. Here the CDR3 DNA reads TGTGCCAGCAGCTTGGGGGGGAGGACGCAGCCCCAGCATTTT.

This clonotype was counted at least ten times. This chain joins TRBV4-3 and TRBJ1-2; D is unresolved. Germline V CDR1 and CDR2: LGHNA, YSLEER. There are 15 residues in the CDR3. The ends were cut back, 0 bases at V and 5 bases at J, with 13 bases in the middle. CDR3 protein: CASSQEVTVPYGYTF. For the CDR3, the DNA is TGCGCCAGCAGCCAAGAGGTTACCGTCCCGTATGGCTACACCTTC.

This chain joins TRBV4-2 and TRBJ2-7; 9 nucleotides match TRBD2. The CDR3 has 17 residues. Germline V gives CDR1 LGHNA, CDR2 YNFKEQ. V was pared by 1 base and J by 0 bases, with 7 bases of the junction left unmatched. The CDR3 nucleotides are TGTGCCAGCAGCCAAGGGCCTAGCGGGACGAGCTCCTACGAGCAGTACTTC. This codes for CASSQGPSGTSSYEQYF.

This clonotype was seen ten or more times. This rearrangement joins TRBV5-1 to TRBJ2-7; weak D call: TRBD2 (6 bases). CDR1 SGHRS and CDR2 YFSETQ come from the germline V gene. Trimming stripped 1 base from V and 1 base from J, with 12 bases between. The length of the CDR3 is 15 residues. The CDR3 protein is CASSLWGDVSYEQYF. The DNA of the CDR3 is TGCGCCAGCAGCTTGTGGGGGGACGTATCCTACGAGCAGTACTTC.

This chain connects TRBV7-9 to TRBJ2-5, with D maybe TRBD2 (6 bases). CDR3 length equals 17 residues. V was trimmed by 0 bases and J by 4 bases, leaving 18 bases between them. The germline V gene encodes CDR1 SEHNR and CDR2 FQNEAQ (reference sequence). The CDR3 is CASSLAFGGSWLETQYF. In DNA form, the CDR3 reads TGTGCCAGCAGCTTAGCGTTTGGAGGGAGCTGGTTAGAGACCCAGTACTTC.

The rearrangement joins TRBV20-1 to TRBJ2-1, with 9 bases identical to TRBD2. The trim removed 5 bases at V and 9 bases at J, leaving 14 bases unmatched. CDR1 and CDR2 from the germline V gene are DFQATT and SNEGSKA (reference sequence). This CDR3 has 15 residues. The CDR3: CSAPDMAGGRVEQFF. In DNA, the CDR3 is TGCAGTGCTCCGGATATGGCGGGAGGGCGGGTTGAGCAGTTCTTC.

This rearrangement joins TRBV5-1 to TRBJ1-1, with 7 bases lining up with TRBD1. The CDR3 runs to 15 residues. Germline lookup yields CDR1 SGHRS and CDR2 YFSETQ. The ends lost 4 bases at V and 0 bases at J; junction bases unmatched: 6. The CDR3 nucleotides are TGCGCCAGCAGCCCGGGACAGCCTATGAACACTGAAGCTTTCTTT. It codes for CASSPGQPMNTEAFF.

The V call is TRBV11-2, the J call TRBJ2-6, with D unresolved. Germline V gives CDR1 SGHAT, CDR2 FQNNGV. This CDR3 has 19 amino acids. V lost 3 bases and J 3 bases, leaving 21 bases between the germline ends. CDR3 in amino acids: CASSFSSPRSFRGANVLTF. In nucleotides, the CDR3 is TGTGCCAGCAGCTTCTCGTCCCCGAGGTCGTTCCGTGGGGCCAACGTCCTGACTTTC.

This clonotype was seen a few times. For the CDR3, the DNA is TGTGCCAGCAGTGGGCCCGGGCAGTACTTC. Protein sequence: CASSGPGQYF. V gene TRBV2 combines with J gene TRBJ2-7; no clear D gene. This CDR3 contains 10 residues. CDR1 and CDR2 (germline): SNHLY, FYNNEI. Between the trimmed V and J ends, which lost 4 bases and 9 bases, there was a span of 7 bases.

The V call is TRBV29-1, the J call TRBJ2-3; weak D call: TRBD1 (5 bases). The V and J ends lost 6 bases and 5 bases respectively, with 15 bases between them. Germline V gene sequence: CDR1 SQVTM, CDR2 ANQGSEA. This CDR3 contains 13 residues. The CDR3 DNA sequence: TGCAGCGTCCACGGGCGTACAGGAGATACGCAGTATTTT. Protein product: CSVHGRTGDTQYF.

This clonotype was counted only a few times. The chain employs TRBV28 and TRBJ2-3; 13 bases align to TRBD2. CDR1 is MDHEN, CDR2 SYDVKM, per germline. The length of the CDR3 is 18 residues. V trimming: 2 bases; J trimming: 0 bases; junction bases outside the gene matches: 5. CDR3 protein: CASSLGRLAGGSTDTQYF. For the CDR3, the DNA is TGTGCCAGCAGTTTAGGGAGACTAGCGGGAGGTAGCACAGATACGCAGTATTTT.

This clonotype was observed many times. This rearrangement joins TRBV28 to TRBJ2-7; D ambiguous. The CDR3 has 11 amino acids. Germline V lookup: CDR1 MDHEN, CDR2 SYDVKM. The V gene lost 8 bases and the J gene lost 3 bases, with 8 bases spanning the gap. This CDR3 reads CASSSRYEQYF. The CDR3, as DNA: TGTGCCAGCTCCAGCCGCTACGAGCAGTACTTC.

V and J are TRBV20-1 and TRBJ2-1, with TRBD2 matching 13 bases. This CDR3 region has 16 residues. From germline, CDR1 is DFQATT and CDR2 SNEGSKA (reference sequence). With V trimmed by 3 bases and J by 5 bases, 7 bases remained unmatched. The CDR3 coding sequence is TGCAGTGCTAGGGGGGGACTAGCGGGATCTGACAATGAGCAGTTCTTC. Amino acid sequence: CSARGGLAGSDNEQFF.

In this sample, this clonotype turned up a few times. The chain is built from TRBV20-1 and TRBJ2-1; D uncertain. This CDR3 comprises 15 residues. The germline V and J ends were trimmed by 0 bases and 0 bases, with 9 bases remaining between them. CDR1 and CDR2 (germline): DFQATT, SNEGSKA (reference sequence). The CDR3 sequence: CSARDLVSSYNEQFF. In nucleotides, the CDR3 is TGCAGTGCTAGAGATCTTGTTAGCTCCTACAATGAGCAGTTCTTC.

At least ten counts were recorded for this clonotype. V is TRBV7-2 and J is TRBJ2-1; D remains unclear. Trimming took 2 bases from V and 7 from J, leaving 6 bases between them. This CDR3 contains 12 residues. The V gene's germline CDR1 is SGHTA and CDR2 FQGNSA. CDR3 sequence: CASSLFGNEQFF. As DNA, the CDR3 is TGTGCCAGCAGCTTATTCGGGAATGAGCAGTTCTTC. Based on the CDR3 plus reference TRBV7-2 and TRBJ2-1, the full variable domain is GAGVSQSPSNKVTEKGKDVELRCDPISGHTALYWYRQSLGQGLEFLIYFQGNSAPDKSGLPSDRFSAERTGGSVSTLTIQRTQQEDSAVYLCASSLFGNEQFFGPGTRLTVL.